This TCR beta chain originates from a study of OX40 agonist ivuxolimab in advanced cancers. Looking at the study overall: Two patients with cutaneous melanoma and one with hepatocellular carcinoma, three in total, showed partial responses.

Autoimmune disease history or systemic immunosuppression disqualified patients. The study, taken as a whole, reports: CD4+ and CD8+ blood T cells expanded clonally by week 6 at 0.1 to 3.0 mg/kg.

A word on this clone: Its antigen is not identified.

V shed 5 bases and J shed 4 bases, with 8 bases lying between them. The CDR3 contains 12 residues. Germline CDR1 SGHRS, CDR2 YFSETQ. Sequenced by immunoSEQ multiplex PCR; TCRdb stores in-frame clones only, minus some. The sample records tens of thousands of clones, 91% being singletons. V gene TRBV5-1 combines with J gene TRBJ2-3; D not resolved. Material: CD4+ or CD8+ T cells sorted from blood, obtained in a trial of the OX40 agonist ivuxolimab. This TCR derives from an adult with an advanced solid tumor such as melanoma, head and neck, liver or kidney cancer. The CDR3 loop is CASSRGPDTQYF. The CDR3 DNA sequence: TGCGCCAGCAGTCGTGGCCCAGATACGCAGTATTTT.